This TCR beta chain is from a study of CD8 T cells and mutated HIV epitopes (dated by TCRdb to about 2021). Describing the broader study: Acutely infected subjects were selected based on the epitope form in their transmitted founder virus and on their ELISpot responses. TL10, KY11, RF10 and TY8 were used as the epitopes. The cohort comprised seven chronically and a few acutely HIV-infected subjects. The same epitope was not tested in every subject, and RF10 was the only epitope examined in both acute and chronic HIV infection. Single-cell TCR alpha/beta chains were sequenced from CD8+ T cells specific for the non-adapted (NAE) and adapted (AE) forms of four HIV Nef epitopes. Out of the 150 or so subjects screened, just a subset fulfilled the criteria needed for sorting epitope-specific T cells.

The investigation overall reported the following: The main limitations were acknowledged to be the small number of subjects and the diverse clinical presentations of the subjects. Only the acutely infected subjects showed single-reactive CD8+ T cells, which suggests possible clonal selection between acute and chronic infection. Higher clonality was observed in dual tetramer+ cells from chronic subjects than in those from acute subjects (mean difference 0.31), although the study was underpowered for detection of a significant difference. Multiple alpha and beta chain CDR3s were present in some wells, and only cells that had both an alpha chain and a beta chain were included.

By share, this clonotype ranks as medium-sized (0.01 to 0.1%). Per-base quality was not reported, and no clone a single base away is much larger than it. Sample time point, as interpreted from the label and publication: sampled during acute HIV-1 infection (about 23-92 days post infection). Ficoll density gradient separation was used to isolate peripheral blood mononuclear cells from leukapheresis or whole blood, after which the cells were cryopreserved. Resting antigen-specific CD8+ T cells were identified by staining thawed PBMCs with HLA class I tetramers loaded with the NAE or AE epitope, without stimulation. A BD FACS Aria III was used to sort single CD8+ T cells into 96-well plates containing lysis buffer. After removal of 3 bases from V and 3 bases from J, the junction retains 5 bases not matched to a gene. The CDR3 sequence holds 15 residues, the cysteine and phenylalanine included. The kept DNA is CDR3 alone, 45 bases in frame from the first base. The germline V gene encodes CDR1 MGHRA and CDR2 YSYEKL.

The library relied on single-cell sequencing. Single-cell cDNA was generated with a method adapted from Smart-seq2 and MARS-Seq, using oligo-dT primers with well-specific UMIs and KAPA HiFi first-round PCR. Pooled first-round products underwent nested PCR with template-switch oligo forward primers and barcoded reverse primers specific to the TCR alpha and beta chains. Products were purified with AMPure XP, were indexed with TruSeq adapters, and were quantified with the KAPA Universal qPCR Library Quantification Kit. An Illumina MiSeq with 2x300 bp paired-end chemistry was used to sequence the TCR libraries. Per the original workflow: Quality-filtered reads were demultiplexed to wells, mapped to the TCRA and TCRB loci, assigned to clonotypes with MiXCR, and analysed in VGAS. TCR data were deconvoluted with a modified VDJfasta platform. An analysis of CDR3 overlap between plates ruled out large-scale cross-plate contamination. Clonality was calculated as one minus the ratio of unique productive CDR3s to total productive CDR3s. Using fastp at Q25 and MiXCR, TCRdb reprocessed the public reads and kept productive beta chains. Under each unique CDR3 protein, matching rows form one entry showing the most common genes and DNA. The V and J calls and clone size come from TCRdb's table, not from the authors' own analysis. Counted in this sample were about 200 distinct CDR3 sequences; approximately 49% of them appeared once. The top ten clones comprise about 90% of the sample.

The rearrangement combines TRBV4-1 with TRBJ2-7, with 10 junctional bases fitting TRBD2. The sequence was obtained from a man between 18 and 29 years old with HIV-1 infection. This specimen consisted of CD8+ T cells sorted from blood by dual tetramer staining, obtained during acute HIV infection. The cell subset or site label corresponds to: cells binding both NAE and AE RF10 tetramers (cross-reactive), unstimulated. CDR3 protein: CASSHTSGDFYEQYF. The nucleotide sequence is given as TGCGCCAGCAGCCACACTAGCGGGGACTTCTACGAGCAGTACTTC.